Listed below are T cell receptor beta chains from one sample, sequenced in a study of beta chain features in type 1 diabetes. TCRdb's table, derived via immunoSEQ multiplex PCR, lists solely in-frame clones and lacks some. The sample comprises 500,000 to 700,000 clones, about a sixth of which are singletons, and about 0.093% rests with the top ten. Sequenced input: naive CD4+ T cells from blood. The receptors originated from a man between 18 and 35 years old in good health. The CDR3 runs from the conserved cysteine through the conserved F or W. The order of the fields is V gene, J gene, D gene, clone size, CDR3 DNA, CDR3 protein. The D gene is left open where the match is weak. The size field is filled for only some rows; it gives once, few, many or a size class.

TRBV13,TRBJ1-4,TRBD1,few,TGTGCCAGCAGCGTACGGGACAGGGGTGAAAAACTGTTTTTT,CASSVRDRGEKLFF
TRBV5-6,TRBJ2-2,.,few,TGTGCCAGCAGTTATTTAACAGGGAAGGAGGTCGGGGAGCTGTTTTTT,CASSYLTGKEVGELFF
TRBV2,TRBJ2-3,TRBD1,few,TGTGCCAGCAGCGGACAGGGTAGCACAGATACGCAGTATTTT,CASSGQGSTDTQYF
TRBV5-6,TRBJ2-7,.,.,TGTGCCAGCAGCTTCAGGGGTCTAGCCGAGCAGTACTTC,CASSFRGLAEQYF
TRBV7-3,TRBJ2-1,.,.,TGTGCCAGCAGCTTAAGGGGACACGACTACAATGAGCAGTTCTTC,CASSLRGHDYNEQFF
TRBV28,TRBJ1-3,.,.,TGTGCCAGCAGTTTGTATCACCCCTCGTTCTCTGGAAACACCATATATTTT,CASSLYHPSFSGNTIYF
TRBV7-9,TRBJ2-7,TRBD1,.,TGTGCCAGCAGCTTAAGGCGGTCAGGGGGCTCCTACGAGCAGTACTTC,CASSLRRSGGSYEQYF
TRBV7-6,TRBJ1-1,.,.,TGTGCCAGCAGCTTAAGGGGCACTGAAGCTTTCTTT,CASSLRGTEAFF
TRBV7-2,TRBJ2-7,TRBD2,.,TGTGCCAGCAGCTTAAGCGGAGCGGGAGTTATTTACGAGCAGTACTTC,CASSLSGAGVIYEQYF
TRBV5-1,TRBJ1-1,.,once,TGCGCCAGCAGCTCTACAGGGCGTGAGGCTTTCTTT,CASSSTGREAFF
TRBV27,TRBJ2-1,TRBD2,.,TGTGCCAGCAGTTTACGGGCGGGAGCCTCCTACAATGAGCAGTTCTTC,CASSLRAGASYNEQFF
TRBV18,TRBJ1-2,.,few,TGTGCCAGCTCACTTTGGACAGAGTCTAACTATGGCTACACCTTC,CASSLWTESNYGYTF
TRBV11-2,TRBJ2-6,TRBD1,.,TGTGCCAGCAACCCCAAAGGGGGCGGTGGGGCCAACGTCCTGACTTTC,CASNPKGGGGANVLTF
TRBV7-2,TRBJ2-5,.,.,TGTGCCAGCAGCTTAGCGACCGCCTTGGAGACCCAGTACTTC,CASSLATALETQYF
TRBV20-1,TRBJ1-2,.,.,TGCAGTGCTTCCTACGTGGGTGGCTACACCTTC,CSASYVGGYTF
TRBV7-3,TRBJ1-1,.,.,TGTGCCAGCAGCTTACCGGGCCCTGAAGCTTTCTTT,CASSLPGPEAFF
TRBV25-1,TRBJ2-1,.,.,TGTGCCAGCAGCGCAGCACAGGGCACCTACAATGAGCAGTTCTTC,CASSAAQGTYNEQFF
TRBV6-1,TRBJ2-7,.,few,TGTGCCAGCAGAGTATTAGGGGACTACGAGCAGTACTTC,CASRVLGDYEQYF
TRBV28,TRBJ1-4,.,few,TGTGCCAGCAGTTTATCCCACCGGACGGATTCGGAAAAACTGTTTTTT,CASSLSHRTDSEKLFF
TRBV5-4,TRBJ1-2,.,.,TGTGCCAGCAGGTCCGGGACTGATTATGGCTACACCTTC,CASRSGTDYGYTF
TRBV28,TRBJ1-2,.,.,TGTGCCAGCGGTAGAACAGCGGGCTACACCTTC,CASGRTAGYTF
TRBV12-5,TRBJ1-1,.,.,TGTGCCAGTGCCTTACAGGCGAACACTGAAGCTTTCTTT,CASALQANTEAFF
TRBV7-2,TRBJ1-2,.,.,TGTGCCAGCAGCTTCGGACAGAAGCTCTATGGCTACACCTTC,CASSFGQKLYGYTF
TRBV6-1,TRBJ2-3,.,few,TGTGCCAGCAGGAGGACCCCTAGTAGCACAGATACGCAGTATTTT,CASRRTPSSTDTQYF
TRBV19,TRBJ2-1,.,few,TGTGCCAGTAGTATAAGGAGGGCTCTCTCCTACAATGAGCAGTTCTTC,CASSIRRALSYNEQFF
TRBV18,TRBJ2-4,.,few,TGTGCCAGCTCCCAGGGACGGACGTGGGGGGAACTGGTAACCAAAAACATTCAGTACTTC,CASSQGRTWGELVTKNIQYF
TRBV4-3,TRBJ2-7,.,few,TGCGCCAGCAGCCAAGAAATGGCCTACGAGCAGTACTTC,CASSQEMAYEQYF
TRBV6-1,TRBJ1-4,TRBD1,few,TGTGCCAGCAGCGACAGGGGGACCCACAATGAAAAACTGTTTTTT,CASSDRGTHNEKLFF